Detailed here is one TCR beta chain. From germline, CDR1 is SGHRS and CDR2 YFSETQ. V was clipped by 2 bases and J by 5 bases, with 10 bases between them. The CDR3 has 14 residues. The data derive from a study of shared clonotypes between healthy human individuals. It was 200 ng DNA, around 33,000 T cell genomes, that sorted-subset replicate PCRs used. Clones were read by immunoSEQ multiplex PCR, and TCRdb kept only the in-frame ones, dropping some. The sample consists of 2 million to 2.5 million clones, roughly 92% of them appearing once. Each donor was a Caucasian adult residing in Nashville, Tennessee.

This receptor was taken from a young man in good health. Some clones in this sample may be carry-over from other donors' samples. The rearrangement joins TRBV5-1 to TRBJ2-2; D perhaps matches TRBD2 (5 bases). The sample consisted of naive CD4+ T cells from PBMCs. Subset of the sample: CD45RA+ positively selected. As DNA, the CDR3 is TGCGCCAGCAGCTTCGTTACGGGGACCGGGGAGCTGTTTTTT. Its protein product is CASSFVTGTGELFF.